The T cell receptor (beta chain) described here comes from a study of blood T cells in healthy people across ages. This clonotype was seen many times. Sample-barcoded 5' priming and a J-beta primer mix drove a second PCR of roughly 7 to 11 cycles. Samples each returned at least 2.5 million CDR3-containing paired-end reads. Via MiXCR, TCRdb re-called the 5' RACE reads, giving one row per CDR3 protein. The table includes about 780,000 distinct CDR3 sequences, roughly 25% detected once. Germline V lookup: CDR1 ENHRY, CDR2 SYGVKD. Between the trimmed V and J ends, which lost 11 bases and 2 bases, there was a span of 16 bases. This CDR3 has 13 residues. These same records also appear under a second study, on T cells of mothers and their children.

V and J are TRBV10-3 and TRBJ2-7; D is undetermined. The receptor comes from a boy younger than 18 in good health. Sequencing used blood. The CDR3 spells CAPRSRQPYEQYF. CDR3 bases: TGTGCCCCACGATCGCGGCAACCCTACGAGCAGTACTTC.